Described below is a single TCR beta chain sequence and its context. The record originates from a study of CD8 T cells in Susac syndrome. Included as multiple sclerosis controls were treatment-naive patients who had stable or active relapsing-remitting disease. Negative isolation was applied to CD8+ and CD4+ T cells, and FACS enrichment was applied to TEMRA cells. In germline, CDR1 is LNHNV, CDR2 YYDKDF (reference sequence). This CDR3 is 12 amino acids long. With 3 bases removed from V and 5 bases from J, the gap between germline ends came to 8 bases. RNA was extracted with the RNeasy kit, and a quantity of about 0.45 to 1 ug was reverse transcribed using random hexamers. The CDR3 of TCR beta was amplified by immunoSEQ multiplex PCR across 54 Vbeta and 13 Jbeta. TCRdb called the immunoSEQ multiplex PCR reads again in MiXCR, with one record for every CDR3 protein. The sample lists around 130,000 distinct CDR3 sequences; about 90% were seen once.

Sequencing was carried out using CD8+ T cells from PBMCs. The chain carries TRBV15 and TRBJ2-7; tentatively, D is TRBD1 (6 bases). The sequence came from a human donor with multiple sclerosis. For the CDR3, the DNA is TGTGCCACCAGCAGTCACAGGGACGAGCAGTACTTC. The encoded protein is CATSSHRDEQYF.